These 6 T cell receptor beta chains came from one sample sequenced in a study of control samples from healthy donors and cancer patients. Clones were read by immunoSEQ multiplex PCR, and TCRdb kept only the in-frame ones, dropping some. In the table there are fewer than 30,000 clones, around nine tenths of which are singletons. Sequenced: PBMCs. The receptors stem from a woman in her thirties or forties with lung cancer.

The gene calls are TRBV14 and TRBJ1-1; D might be TRBD1 (6 bases). This CDR3 has 15 amino acids. V was clipped by 0 bases and J by 8 bases, with 16 bases between them. Germline values: CDR1 SGHDN, CDR2 FVKESK. CDR3 nucleotides: TGTGCCAGCAGCCAAGAGTTAGCAGGGGTAGGGGAAGCTTTCTTT. Its protein is CASSQELAGVGEAFF. The complete variable domain, with remaining parts taken from reference TRBV14 and TRBJ1-1, reads EAGVTQFPSHSVIEKGQTVTLRCDPISGHDNLYWYRRVMGKEIKFLLHFVKESKQDESGMPNNRFLAERTGGTYSTLKVQPAELEDSGVYFCASSQELAGVGEAFFGQGTRLTVV.

This chain joins TRBV25-1 and TRBJ2-7; 9 bases align to TRBD1. The V gene end was trimmed by 2 bases and the J gene end by 7 bases; junction bases not matched to a gene: 6. CDR1 and CDR2 (germline): MGHDK, SYGVNS. The CDR3 length is 14 residues. CDR3 nucleotide sequence: TGTGCCAGCAGTGAAGCGAGGACAGGGGTGGAGCAGTACTTC. It encodes CASSEARTGVEQYF.

This clone has a single count. The CDR3 protein is CASSLLQGRNTEAFF. CDR3 bases: TGTGCCAGCAGCTTGTTACAGGGGCGGAACACTGAAGCTTTCTTT. The rearrangement uses TRBV7-9 and TRBJ1-1, with TRBD1 matching over 7 bases. CDR3 length equals 15 residues. V trimming: 3 bases; J trimming: 1 base; junction bases outside the gene matches: 5. Germline V gene lookup returns CDR1 SEHNR and CDR2 FQNEAQ (reference sequence).

J is TRBJ2-5 and V is TRBV27; weak D call: TRBD1 (6 bases). V lost 3 bases, J lost 3 bases, and 35 bases lay in between. The CDR3 loop spans 22 amino acids. CDR1 MNHEY and CDR2 SMNVEV come from the germline V gene (reference sequence). Written as DNA, the CDR3 is TGTGCCAGCAGTTTTCTTTTTAGGTTTAACCGTCGACAGTTGGGGGACAAAGAGACCCAGTACTTC. Its protein is CASSFLFRFNRRQLGDKETQYF.

The J gene is TRBJ1-1, the V gene TRBV30; 8 bases line up with TRBD1. CDR1 and CDR2 (germline): GTSNPN, SVGIG (reference sequence). With 7 bases clipped from V and 0 bases from J, the junction kept 1 base outside the gene matches. CDR3 length: 12 amino acids. The CDR3 loop is CASRGLNTEAFF. CDR3 bases: TGTGCCTCCAGGGGGCTGAACACTGAAGCTTTCTTT.

The chain links TRBV4-2 to TRBJ2-6, with a tentative D call TRBD2 (5 bases). V was shortened by 0 bases and J by 3 bases, with 9 bases between the two germline ends. The V gene's germline CDR1 is LGHNA and CDR2 YNFKEQ. The CDR3 totals 16 residues. In DNA form, the CDR3 reads TGTGCCAGCAGCCAAGATCACGGGGTTGGGGCCAACGTCCTGACTTTC. It is translated as CASSQDHGVGANVLTF.